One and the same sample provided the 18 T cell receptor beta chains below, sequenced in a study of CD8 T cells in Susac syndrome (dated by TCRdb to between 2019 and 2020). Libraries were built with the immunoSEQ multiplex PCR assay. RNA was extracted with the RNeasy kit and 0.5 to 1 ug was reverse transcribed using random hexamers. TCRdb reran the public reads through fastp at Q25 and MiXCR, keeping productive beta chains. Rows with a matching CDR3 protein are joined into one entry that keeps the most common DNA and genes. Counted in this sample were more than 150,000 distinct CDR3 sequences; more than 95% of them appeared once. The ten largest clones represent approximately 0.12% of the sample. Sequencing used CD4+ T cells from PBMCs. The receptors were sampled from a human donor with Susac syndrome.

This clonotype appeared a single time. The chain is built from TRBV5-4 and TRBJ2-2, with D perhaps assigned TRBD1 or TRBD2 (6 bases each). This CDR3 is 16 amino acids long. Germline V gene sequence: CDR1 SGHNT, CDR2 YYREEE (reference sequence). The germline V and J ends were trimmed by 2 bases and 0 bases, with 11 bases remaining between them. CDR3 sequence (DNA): TGTGCCAGCAGCTTCCCGGGGGCCTCGAACACCGGGGAGCTGTTTTTT. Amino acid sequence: CASSFPGASNTGELFF.

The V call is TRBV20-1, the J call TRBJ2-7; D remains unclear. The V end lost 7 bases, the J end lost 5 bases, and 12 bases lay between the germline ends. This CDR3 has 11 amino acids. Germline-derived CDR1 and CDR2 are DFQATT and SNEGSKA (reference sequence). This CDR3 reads CSVSKGDEQYF. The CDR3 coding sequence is TGCAGTGTTTCTAAGGGCGACGAGCAGTACTTC.

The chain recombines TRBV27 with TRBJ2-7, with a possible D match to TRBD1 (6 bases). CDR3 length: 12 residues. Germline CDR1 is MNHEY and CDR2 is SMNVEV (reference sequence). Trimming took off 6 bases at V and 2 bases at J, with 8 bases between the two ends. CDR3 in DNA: TGTGCCAGCAGCACAGGGCCCTACGAGCAGTACTTC. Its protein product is CASSTGPYEQYF.

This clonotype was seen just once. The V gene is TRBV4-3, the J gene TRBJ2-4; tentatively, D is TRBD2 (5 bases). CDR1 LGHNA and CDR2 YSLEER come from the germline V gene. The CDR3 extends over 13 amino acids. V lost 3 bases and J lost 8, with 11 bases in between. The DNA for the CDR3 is TGCGCCAGCAGCCAGGGAGTCGGTGACATTCAGTACTTC. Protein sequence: CASSQGVGDIQYF.

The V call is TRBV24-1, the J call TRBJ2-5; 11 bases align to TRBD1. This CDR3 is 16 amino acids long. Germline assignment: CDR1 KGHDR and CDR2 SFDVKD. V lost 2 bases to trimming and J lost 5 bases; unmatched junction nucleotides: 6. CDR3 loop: CATSDSRDRGGETQYF. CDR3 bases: TGTGCCACCAGTGATTCCCGGGACAGGGGGGGGGAGACCCAGTACTTC.

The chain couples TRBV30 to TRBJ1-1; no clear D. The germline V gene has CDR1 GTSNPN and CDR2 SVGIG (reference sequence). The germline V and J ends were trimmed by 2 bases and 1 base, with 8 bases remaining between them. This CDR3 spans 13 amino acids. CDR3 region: CAWSTGGNTEAFF. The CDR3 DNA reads TGTGCCTGGAGTACTGGAGGGAACACTGAAGCTTTCTTT. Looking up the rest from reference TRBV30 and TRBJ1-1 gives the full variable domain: SQTIHQWPATLVQPVGSPLSLECTVEGTSNPNLYWYRQAAGRGLQLLFYSVGIGQISSEVPQNLSASRPQDRQFILSSKKLLLSDSGFYLCAWSTGGNTEAFFGQGTRLTVV.

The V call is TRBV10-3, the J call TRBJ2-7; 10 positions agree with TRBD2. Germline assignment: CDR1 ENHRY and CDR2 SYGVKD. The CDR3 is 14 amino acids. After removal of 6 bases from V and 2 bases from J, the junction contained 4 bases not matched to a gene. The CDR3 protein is CAIRWTSGTYEQYF. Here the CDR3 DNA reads TGTGCCATCAGATGGACTAGCGGAACCTACGAGCAGTACTTC.

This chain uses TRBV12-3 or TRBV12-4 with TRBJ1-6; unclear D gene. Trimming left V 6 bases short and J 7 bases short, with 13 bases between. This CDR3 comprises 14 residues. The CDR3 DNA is TGTGCCAGCAGCTACTCGGGTGGGAATTCACCCCTCCACTTT. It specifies CASSYSGGNSPLHF.

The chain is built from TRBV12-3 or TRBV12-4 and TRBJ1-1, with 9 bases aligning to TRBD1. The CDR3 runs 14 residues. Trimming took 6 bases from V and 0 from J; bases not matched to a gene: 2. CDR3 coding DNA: TGTGCCAGCAGGGACAGGGGCATGAACACTGAAGCTTTCTTT. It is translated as CASRDRGMNTEAFF.

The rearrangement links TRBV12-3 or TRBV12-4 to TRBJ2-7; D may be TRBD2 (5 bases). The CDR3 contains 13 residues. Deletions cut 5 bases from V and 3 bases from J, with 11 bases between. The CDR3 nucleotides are TGTGCCAGCAGTCGTCCGGGAAACTACGAGCAGTACTTC. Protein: CASSRPGNYEQYF.

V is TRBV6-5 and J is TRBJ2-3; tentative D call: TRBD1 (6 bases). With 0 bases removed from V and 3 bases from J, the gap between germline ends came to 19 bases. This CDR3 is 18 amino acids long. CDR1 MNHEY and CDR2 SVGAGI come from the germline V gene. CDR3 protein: CASSYSRGGLATTDTQYF. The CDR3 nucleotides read TGTGCCAGCAGTTACTCACGAGGGGGTTTAGCTACTACAGATACGCAGTATTTT.

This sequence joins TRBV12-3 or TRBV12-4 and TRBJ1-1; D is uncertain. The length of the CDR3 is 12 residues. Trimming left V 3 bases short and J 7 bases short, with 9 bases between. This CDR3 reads CASSLISREAFF. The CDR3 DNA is TGTGCCAGCAGTTTGATAAGTCGTGAAGCTTTCTTT.

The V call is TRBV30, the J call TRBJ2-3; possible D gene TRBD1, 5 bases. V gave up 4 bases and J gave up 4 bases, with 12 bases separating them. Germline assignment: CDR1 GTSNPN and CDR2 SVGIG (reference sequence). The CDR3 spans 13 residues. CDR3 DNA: TGTGCCTGGACGGACACCCTCGCAGATACGCAGTATTTT. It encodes CAWTDTLADTQYF.

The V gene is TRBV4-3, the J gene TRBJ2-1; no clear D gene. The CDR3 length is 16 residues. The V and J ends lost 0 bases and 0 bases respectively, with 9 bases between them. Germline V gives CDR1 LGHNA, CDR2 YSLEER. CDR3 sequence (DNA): TGCGCCAGCAGCCAAGAAGGCCTCAGCTCCTACAATGAGCAGTTCTTC. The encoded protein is CASSQEGLSSYNEQFF.

Written as DNA, the CDR3 is TGTGCCAGCAGCCTAGAGTGGAACACTGAAGCTTTCTTT. It codes for CASSLEWNTEAFF. The genes are TRBV14 and TRBJ1-1, with D unresolved. Germline CDR1 is SGHDN and CDR2 is FVKESK. V lost 4 bases to trimming and J lost 1 base, with 7 bases between them. This CDR3 has 13 residues.

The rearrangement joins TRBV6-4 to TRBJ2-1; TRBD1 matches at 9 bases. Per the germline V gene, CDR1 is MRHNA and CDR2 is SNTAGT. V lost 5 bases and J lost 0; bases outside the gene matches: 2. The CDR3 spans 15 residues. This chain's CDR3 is CASSRDRVSYNEQFF. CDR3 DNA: TGTGCCAGCAGTCGGGACAGGGTCTCCTACAATGAGCAGTTCTTC.

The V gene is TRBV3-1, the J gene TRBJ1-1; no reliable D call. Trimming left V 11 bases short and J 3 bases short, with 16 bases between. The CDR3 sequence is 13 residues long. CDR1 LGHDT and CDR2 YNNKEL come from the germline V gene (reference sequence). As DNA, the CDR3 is TGTGCCTCACAGACCCTAGGGTACACTGAAGCTTTCTTT. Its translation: CASQTLGYTEAFF. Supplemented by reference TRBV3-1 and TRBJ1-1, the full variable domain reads DTAVSQTPKYLVTQMGNDKSIKCEQNLGHDTMYWYKQDSKKFLKIMFSYNNKELIINETVPNRFSPKSPDKAHLNLHINSLELGDSAVYFCASQTLGYTEAFFGQGTRLTVV.

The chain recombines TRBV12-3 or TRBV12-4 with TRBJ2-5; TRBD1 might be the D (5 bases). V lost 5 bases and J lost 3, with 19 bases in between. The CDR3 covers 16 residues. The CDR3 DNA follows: TGTGCCAGCAGTCCCGGTCAGGCAGGGTGGGAAGAGACCCAGTACTTC. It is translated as CASSPGQAGWEETQYF.